These 7 T cell receptor beta chains share one sample of origin, sequenced in a study of yellow fever vaccine responses in identical twins. In TCRdb, the RT-PCR reads were re-called with MiXCR into one record per CDR3 protein. The sample carries 35,000 or so distinct CDR3 sequences, 50% to 75% recorded once. Sequenced here: T cells from blood (PBMCs), unsorted or a sorted subset (not recorded which), sampled before or after yellow fever vaccination (not recorded which). Every receptor here comes from a woman younger than 35 who received the yellow fever vaccine.

This rearrangement joins TRBV20-1 to TRBJ2-3; no definite D call. From germline, CDR1 is DFQATT and CDR2 SNEGSKA (reference sequence). Deletions cut 0 bases from V and 11 bases from J, with 9 bases between. This CDR3 is built from 11 residues. CDR3 nucleotide sequence: TGCAGTGCTAGAGATAGGGTGGGGCAGTATTTT. Amino acid sequence: CSARDRVGQYF.

The V call is TRBV28, the J call TRBJ2-7; D is tentatively TRBD1 or TRBD2 (6 bases each). The V end was cut by 3 bases, the J end by 4 bases, with 16 bases between. There are 15 residues in the CDR3. CDR1 and CDR2 from the germline V gene are MDHEN and SYDVKM. CDR3 sequence (DNA): TGTGCCAGCAGTTTTGGGGGGACAAGAGGATACGAGCAGTACTTC. Its translation: CASSFGGTRGYEQYF.

V is TRBV28 and J is TRBJ1-5; unclear D gene. CDR1 and CDR2 from the germline V gene are MDHEN and SYDVKM. With 7 bases removed from V and 0 bases from J, the gap between germline ends came to 4 bases. CDR3 size: 12 residues. The CDR3 spells CASTDSNQPQHF. DNA of the CDR3: TGTGCCAGCACGGATAGCAATCAGCCCCAGCATTTT.

The chain employs TRBV5-1 and TRBJ2-3; 7 bases align to TRBD1. J was trimmed by 0 bases and V by 2 bases; bases with no gene match: 6. The CDR3 runs 16 residues. CDR1 and CDR2 (germline): SGHRS, YFSETQ. The CDR3 is CASSFGQAASTDTQYF. CDR3 sequence (DNA): TGCGCCAGCAGCTTTGGACAGGCCGCTAGCACAGATACGCAGTATTTT.

This clonotype was seen a few times. The V gene is TRBV12-5, the J gene TRBJ2-1; the match to TRBD1 covers 9 bases. After removal of 4 bases from V and 9 bases from J, the junction contained 7 bases not matched to a gene. Germline CDR1 LGHNT, CDR2 FRNRAP. There are 14 residues in the CDR3. CDR3 in amino acids: CASGWGTGIGEQFF. DNA of the CDR3: TGTGCTAGTGGTTGGGGGACAGGGATCGGTGAGCAGTTCTTC.

The rearrangement joins TRBV6-5 to TRBJ1-4; 8 bases map to TRBD1. The CDR3 runs 14 residues. Germline V gene sequence: CDR1 MNHEY, CDR2 SVGAGI. V lost 4 bases, J lost 5 bases, and 3 bases stayed unmatched. The CDR3 region is CASSSRQGNEKLFF. DNA for the CDR3: TGTGCCAGCAGTTCTAGACAGGGGAATGAAAAACTGTTTTTT.

This clonotype has a handful of counts. The gene calls are TRBV4-1 and TRBJ1-1; 7 positions agree with TRBD1. The CDR3 runs 14 residues. In germline, CDR1 is MGHRA, CDR2 YSYEKL. The V gene end was trimmed by 5 bases and the J gene end by 4 bases; junction bases not matched to a gene: 7. CDR3 nucleotides: TGCGCCAGCAGCTCACGACAGGGCGGCACTGAAGCTTTCTTT. It specifies CASSSRQGGTEAFF.